The clone carrying this T cell receptor (beta chain) was observed a few times. Its antigen is unidentified. The junction departs from the called germline gene at one end, perhaps through a read error. Germline values: CDR1 MNHEY, CDR2 SMNVEV (reference sequence). The CDR3 runs 12 residues. The data belong to a study of T-cell memory formation after mild COVID-19. Study-wide results and limits: Clones contracting day 15 to 85 were balanced CD4/CD8; later expanders leaned CD4+. Among CD4+ contracting clones, most were CM and EM, and CD8+ ones EMRA.

Constant-segment primers and 5'RACE yielded cDNA libraries for TCR alpha and TCR beta, each carrying sample barcodes and UMIs. A single record per CDR3 protein comes from TCRdb applying MiXCR to the 5' RACE reads. The table lists 70,000 to 100,000 distinct CDR3 sequences, 13% of them singletons. This receptor was obtained from an adult woman who had mild COVID-19 (a few samples of this study predate the infection). Cell type and time point are not known. This chain joins TRBV27 and TRBJ2-2, with D hard to call. The sample was PBMCs or a T cell subset sorted from them (not recorded which). CDR3 region: CASSENIGELFF. For the CDR3, the DNA is TGTGCCAGCAGTGAAAACATCGGGGAGCTGTTTTTT.